This T cell receptor (beta chain) came from a study of cytomegalovirus exposure and HLA in healthy donors. With V trimmed by 5 bases and J by 8 bases, 9 bases remained unmatched. There are 15 residues in the CDR3. CDR1 is LNHDA, CDR2 SQIVND, per germline (reference sequence). In the PCR, 60 Vbeta and 13 Jbeta primers were used. Using immunoSEQ multiplex PCR, the repertoire was profiled, and TCRdb retains in-frame clones only, with some absent. The sample lists some 110,000 clones, roughly 80% seen once, with roughly 20% in the top ten. What was sequenced was PBMCs. The sequence derives from a man aged 25 to 40 in good health and CMV-seropositive. V and J are TRBV19 and TRBJ1-4; 9 bases are shared with TRBD1. The CDR3: CASSDRGAPGEKLFF. The CDR3 region has the DNA TGTGCCAGTAGTGACAGGGGGGCACCGGGGGAAAAACTGTTTTTT.